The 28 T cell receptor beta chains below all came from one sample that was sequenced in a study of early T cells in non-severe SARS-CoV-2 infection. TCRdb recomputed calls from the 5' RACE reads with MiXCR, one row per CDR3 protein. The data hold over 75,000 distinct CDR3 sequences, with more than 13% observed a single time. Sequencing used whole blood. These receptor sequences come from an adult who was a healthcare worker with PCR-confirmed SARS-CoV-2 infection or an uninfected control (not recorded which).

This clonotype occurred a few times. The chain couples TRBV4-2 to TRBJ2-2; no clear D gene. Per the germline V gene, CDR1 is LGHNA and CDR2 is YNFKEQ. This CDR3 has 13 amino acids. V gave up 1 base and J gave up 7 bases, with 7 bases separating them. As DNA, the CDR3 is TGTGCCAGCAGCCAAGGCCCCCACGGGGAGCTGTTTTTT. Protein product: CASSQGPHGELFF.

The CDR3 is CASATGNSPLHF. CDR3 coding DNA: TGTGCCAGCGCGACAGGGAATTCACCCCTCCACTTT. The chain recombines TRBV9 with TRBJ1-6; TRBD1 agrees at 7 bases. V shed 7 bases and J 7 bases; nucleotides not matched to a gene: 2. Germline CDR1 SGDLS, CDR2 YYNGEE. CDR3 length equals 12 residues.

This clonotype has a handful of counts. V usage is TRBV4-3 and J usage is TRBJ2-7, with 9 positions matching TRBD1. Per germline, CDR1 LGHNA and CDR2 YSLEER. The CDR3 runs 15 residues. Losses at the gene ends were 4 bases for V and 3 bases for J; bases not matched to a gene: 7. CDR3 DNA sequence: TGCGCCAGCAGCCGATCAAGACAGGGGGGCTACGAGCAGTACTTC. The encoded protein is CASSRSRQGGYEQYF.

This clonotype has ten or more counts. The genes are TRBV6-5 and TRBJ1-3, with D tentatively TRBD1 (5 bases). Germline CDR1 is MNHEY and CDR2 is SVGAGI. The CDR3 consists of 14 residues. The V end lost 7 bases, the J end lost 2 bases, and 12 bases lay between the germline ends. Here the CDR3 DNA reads TGTGCCAGCAAGGGGAGAGGGACTGGAAACACCATATATTTT. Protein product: CASKGRGTGNTIYF.

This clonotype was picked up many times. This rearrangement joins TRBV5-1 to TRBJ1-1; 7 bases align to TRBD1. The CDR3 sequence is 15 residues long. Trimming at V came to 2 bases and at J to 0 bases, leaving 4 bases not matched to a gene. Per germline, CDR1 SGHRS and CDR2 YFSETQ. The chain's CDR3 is CASSLQTGMNTEAFF. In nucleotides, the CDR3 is TGCGCCAGCAGCTTACAGACAGGGATGAACACTGAAGCTTTCTTT. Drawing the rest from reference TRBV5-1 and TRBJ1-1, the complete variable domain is KAGVTQTPRYLIKTRGQQVTLSCSPISGHRSVSWYQQTPGQGLQFLFEYFSETQRNKGNFPGRFSGRQFSNSRSEMNVSTLELGDSALYLCASSLQTGMNTEAFFGQGTRLTVV.

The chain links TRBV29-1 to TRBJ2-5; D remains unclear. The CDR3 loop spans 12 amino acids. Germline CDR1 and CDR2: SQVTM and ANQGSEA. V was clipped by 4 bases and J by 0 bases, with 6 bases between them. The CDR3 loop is CSVAMYQETQYF. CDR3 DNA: TGCAGCGTTGCGATGTACCAAGAGACCCAGTACTTC.

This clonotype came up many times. In DNA, the CDR3 is TGTGCCAGCAGCGTAGGTGGGTCCACTGAAGCTTTCTTT. Protein product: CASSVGGSTEAFF. This chain connects TRBV9 to TRBJ1-1; D remains ambiguous. Germline V gene lookup returns CDR1 SGDLS and CDR2 YYNGEE. V was clipped by 0 bases and J by 4 bases, with 7 bases between them. This CDR3 has 13 amino acids.

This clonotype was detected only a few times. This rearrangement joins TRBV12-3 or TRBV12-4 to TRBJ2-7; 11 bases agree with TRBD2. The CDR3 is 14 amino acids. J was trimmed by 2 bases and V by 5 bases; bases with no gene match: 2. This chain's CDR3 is CASSALAGAYEQYF. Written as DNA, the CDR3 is TGTGCCAGCAGTGCACTAGCGGGAGCCTACGAGCAGTACTTC.

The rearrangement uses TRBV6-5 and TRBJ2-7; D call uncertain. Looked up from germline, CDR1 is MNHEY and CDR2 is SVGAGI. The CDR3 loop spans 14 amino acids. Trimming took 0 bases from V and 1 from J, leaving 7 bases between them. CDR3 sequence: CASSYSGRSYEQYF. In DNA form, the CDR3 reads TGTGCCAGCAGTTACTCGGGAAGGTCCTACGAGCAGTACTTC.

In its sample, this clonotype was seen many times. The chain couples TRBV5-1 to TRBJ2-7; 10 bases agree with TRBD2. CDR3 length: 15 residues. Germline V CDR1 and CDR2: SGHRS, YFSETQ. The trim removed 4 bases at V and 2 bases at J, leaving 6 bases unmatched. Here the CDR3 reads CASSQGLAVTYEQYF. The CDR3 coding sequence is TGCGCCAGCAGCCAAGGACTAGCGGTTACCTACGAGCAGTACTTC. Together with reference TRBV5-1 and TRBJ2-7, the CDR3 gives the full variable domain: KAGVTQTPRYLIKTRGQQVTLSCSPISGHRSVSWYQQTPGQGLQFLFEYFSETQRNKGNFPGRFSGRQFSNSRSEMNVSTLELGDSALYLCASSQGLAVTYEQYFGPGTRLTVT.

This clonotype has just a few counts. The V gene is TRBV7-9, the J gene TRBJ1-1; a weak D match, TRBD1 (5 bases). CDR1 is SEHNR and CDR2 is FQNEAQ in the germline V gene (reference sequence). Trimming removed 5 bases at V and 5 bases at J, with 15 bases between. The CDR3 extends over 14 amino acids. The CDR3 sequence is CASSQKTRGTEAFF. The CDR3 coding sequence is TGTGCCAGCAGCCAAAAGACTAGGGGAACTGAAGCTTTCTTT.

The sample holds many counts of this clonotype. CDR3 coding DNA: TGTGCCAGCAGCACAAGGGGACGGCCAAATTCACCCCTCCACTTT. Amino acids: CASSTRGRPNSPLHF. V and J are TRBV7-9 and TRBJ1-6; D possibly corresponds to TRBD1 (5 bases). The germline V gene encodes CDR1 SEHNR and CDR2 FQNEAQ (reference sequence). The CDR3 covers 15 residues. V was pared by 5 bases and J by 7 bases, with 15 bases between.

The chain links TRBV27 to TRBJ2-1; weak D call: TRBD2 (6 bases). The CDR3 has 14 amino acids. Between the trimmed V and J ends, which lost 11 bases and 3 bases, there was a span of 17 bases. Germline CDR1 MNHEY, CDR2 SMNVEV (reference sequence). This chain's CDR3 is CAGGVDTVYNEQFF. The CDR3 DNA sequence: TGTGCCGGCGGGGTGGATACAGTCTACAATGAGCAGTTCTTC.

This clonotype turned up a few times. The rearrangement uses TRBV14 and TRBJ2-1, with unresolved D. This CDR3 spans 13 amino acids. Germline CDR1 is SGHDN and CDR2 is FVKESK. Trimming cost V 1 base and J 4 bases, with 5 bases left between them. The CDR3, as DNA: TGTGCCAGCAGCCAAGGTCAATACAATGAGCAGTTCTTC. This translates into CASSQGQYNEQFF.

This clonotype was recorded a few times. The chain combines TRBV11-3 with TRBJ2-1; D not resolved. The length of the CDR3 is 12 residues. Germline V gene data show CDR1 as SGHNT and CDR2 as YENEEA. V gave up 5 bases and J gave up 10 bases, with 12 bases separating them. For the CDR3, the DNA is TGTGCCAGCAGCCCCCGGATGGGGGAGCAGTTCTTC. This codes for CASSPRMGEQFF. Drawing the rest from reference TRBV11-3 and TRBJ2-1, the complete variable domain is EAGVVQSPRYKIIEKKQPVAFWCNPISGHNTLYWYLQNLGQGPELLIRYENEEAVDDSQLPKDRFSAERLKGVDSTLKIQPAELGDSAVYLCASSPRMGEQFFGPGTRLTVL.

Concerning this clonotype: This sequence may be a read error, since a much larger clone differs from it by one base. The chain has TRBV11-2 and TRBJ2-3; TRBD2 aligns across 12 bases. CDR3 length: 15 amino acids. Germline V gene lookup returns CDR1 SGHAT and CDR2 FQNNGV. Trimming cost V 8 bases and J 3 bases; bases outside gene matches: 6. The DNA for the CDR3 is TGTGCCAGCGGTCGAGGACTAGCGGGGACAGATACGCAGTATTTT. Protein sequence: CASGRGLAGTDTQYF.

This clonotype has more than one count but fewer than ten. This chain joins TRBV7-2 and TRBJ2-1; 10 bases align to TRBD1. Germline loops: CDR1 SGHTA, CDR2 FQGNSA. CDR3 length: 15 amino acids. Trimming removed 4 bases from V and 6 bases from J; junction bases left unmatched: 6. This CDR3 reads CASSSLGDRGNEQFF. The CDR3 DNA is TGTGCCAGCAGCTCGCTGGGGGACAGGGGCAATGAGCAGTTCTTC.

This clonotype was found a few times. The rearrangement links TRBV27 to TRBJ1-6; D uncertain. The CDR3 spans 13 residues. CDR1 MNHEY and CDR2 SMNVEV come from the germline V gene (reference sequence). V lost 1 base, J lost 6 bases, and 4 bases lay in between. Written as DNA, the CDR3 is TGTGCCAGCAGTTTATTCGGTAATTCACCCCTCCACTTT. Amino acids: CASSLFGNSPLHF.

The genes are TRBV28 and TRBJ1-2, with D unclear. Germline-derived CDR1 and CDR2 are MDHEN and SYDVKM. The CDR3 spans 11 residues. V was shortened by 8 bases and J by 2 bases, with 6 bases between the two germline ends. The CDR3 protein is CASCRNYGYTF. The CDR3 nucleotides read TGTGCCAGCTGCCGGAACTATGGCTACACCTTC.

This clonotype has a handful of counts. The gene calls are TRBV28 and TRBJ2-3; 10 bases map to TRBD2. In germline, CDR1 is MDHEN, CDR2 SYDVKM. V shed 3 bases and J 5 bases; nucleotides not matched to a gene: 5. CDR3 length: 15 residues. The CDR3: CASSFRLAGVDTQYF. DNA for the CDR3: TGTGCCAGCAGTTTCCGACTAGCGGGCGTAGATACGCAGTATTTT.

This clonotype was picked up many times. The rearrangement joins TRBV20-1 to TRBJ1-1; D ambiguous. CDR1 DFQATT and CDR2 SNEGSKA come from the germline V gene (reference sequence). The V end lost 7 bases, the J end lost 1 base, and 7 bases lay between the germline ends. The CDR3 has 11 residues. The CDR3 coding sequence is TGCAGTGGGACGGAGAACACTGAAGCTTTCTTT. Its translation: CSGTENTEAFF.

The CDR3 spells CASLRDMRGAGEQFF. CDR3 DNA sequence: TGTGCCAGCCTCCGGGATATGCGGGGGGCAGGAGAGCAGTTCTTC. The chain joins TRBV21-1 to TRBJ2-1; the DNA was not used to check the table's D call, TRBD1. TRBV21-1 is given as a pseudogene. The CDR3 totals 15 residues.

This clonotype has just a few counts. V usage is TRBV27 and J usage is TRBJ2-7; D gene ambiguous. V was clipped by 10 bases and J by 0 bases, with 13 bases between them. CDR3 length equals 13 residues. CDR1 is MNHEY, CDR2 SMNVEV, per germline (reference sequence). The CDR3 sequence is CAIKAASSYEQYF. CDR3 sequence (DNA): TGTGCCATTAAGGCCGCTAGCTCCTACGAGCAGTACTTC.

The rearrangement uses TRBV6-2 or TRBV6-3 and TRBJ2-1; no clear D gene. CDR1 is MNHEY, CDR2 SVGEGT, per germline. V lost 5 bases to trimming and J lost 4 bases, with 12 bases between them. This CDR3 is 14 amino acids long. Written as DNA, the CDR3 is TGTGCCAGCAGTCCGCTGGGCCCATACAATGAGCAGTTCTTC. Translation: CASSPLGPYNEQFF.

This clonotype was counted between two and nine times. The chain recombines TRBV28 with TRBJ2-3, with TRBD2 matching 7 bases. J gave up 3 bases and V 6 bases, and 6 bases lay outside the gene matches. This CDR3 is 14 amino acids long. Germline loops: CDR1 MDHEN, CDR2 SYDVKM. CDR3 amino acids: CASSLLAETDTQYF. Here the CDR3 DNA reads TGTGCCAGCAGCCTCCTAGCGGAAACAGATACGCAGTATTTT.

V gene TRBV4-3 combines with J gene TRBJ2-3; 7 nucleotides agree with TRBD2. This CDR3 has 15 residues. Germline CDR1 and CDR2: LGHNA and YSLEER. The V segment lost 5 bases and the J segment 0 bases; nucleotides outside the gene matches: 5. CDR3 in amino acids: CASSGRAESTDTQYF. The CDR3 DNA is TGCGCCAGCAGCGGGAGGGCGGAAAGCACAGATACGCAGTATTTT.

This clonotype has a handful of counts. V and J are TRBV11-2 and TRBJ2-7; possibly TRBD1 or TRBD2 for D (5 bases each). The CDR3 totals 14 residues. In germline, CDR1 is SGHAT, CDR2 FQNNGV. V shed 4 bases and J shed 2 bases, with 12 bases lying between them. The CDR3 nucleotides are TGTGCCAGCAGCTCCCGGGACCCAGCCTACGAGCAGTACTTC. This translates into CASSSRDPAYEQYF.

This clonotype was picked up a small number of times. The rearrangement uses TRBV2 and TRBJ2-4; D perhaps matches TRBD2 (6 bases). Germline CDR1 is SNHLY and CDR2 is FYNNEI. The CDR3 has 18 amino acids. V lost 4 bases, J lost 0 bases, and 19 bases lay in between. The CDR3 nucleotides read TGTGCCAGCAGTGCGGAGGGAGATTGGTCCATAGCCAAAAACATTCAGTACTTC. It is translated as CASSAEGDWSIAKNIQYF.